This T cell receptor beta chain is drawn from a study of blood T cell repertoires in COVID-19. The CDR3 consists of 13 residues. The V gene end was trimmed by 7 bases and the J gene end by 11 bases; junction bases not matched to a gene: 16. Germline CDR1 GTSNPN, CDR2 SVGIG (reference sequence). Produced via immunoSEQ multiplex PCR; TCRdb's table is partial and in-frame only. The table records roughly 200,000 clones, less than 90% of them present only once. The chain has TRBV30 and TRBJ1-1; the match to TRBD1 covers 7 bases. The TCR was taken from a woman in her twenties or thirties who had recovered from COVID-19. Sequenced sample: PBMCs or T cells enriched from blood (not recorded which). Here the CDR3 DNA reads TGTGCCTTATACCTACCAAAGGGGGCGAATGCTTTCTTT. This encodes CALYLPKGANAFF.